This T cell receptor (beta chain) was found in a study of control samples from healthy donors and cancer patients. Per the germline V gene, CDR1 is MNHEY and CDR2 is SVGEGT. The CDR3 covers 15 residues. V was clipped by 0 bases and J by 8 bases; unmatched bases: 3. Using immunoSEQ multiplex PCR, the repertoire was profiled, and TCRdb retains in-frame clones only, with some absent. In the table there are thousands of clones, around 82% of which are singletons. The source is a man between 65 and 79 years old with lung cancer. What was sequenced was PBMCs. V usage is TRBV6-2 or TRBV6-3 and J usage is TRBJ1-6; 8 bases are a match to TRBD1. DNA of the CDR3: TGTGCCAGCAGTTACTCGGACAGGGATCATTCACCCCTCCACTTT. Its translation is CASSYSDRDHSPLHF.